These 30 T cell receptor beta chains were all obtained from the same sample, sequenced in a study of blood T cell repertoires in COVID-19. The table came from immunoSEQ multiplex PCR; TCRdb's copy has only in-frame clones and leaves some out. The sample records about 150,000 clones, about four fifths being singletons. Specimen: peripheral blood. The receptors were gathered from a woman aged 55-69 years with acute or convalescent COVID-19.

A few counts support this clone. This chain's CDR3 is CSARGSGFNQPQHF. CDR3 nucleotide sequence: TGCAGTGCTCGTGGGTCGGGGTTTAATCAGCCCCAGCATTTT. This chain links TRBV20-1 with TRBJ1-5; no firm D call. Trimming removed 5 bases from V and 4 bases from J, with 15 bases in between. Germline CDR1 reads DFQATT; CDR2 reads SNEGSKA (reference sequence). The CDR3 has 14 residues.

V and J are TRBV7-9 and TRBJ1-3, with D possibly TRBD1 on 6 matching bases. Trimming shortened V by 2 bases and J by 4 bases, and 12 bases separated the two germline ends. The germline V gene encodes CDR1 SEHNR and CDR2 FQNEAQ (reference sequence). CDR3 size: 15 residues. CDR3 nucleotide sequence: TGTGCCAGCAGCTTACAGGGGTCAACGGGAAACACCATATATTTT. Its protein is CASSLQGSTGNTIYF.

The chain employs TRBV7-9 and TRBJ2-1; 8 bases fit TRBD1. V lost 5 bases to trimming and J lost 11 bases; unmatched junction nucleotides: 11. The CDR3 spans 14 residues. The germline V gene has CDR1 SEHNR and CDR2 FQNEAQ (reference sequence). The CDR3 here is CASSPPGQESKQFF. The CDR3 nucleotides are TGTGCCAGCAGCCCCCCGGGACAGGAGAGCAAGCAGTTCTTC.

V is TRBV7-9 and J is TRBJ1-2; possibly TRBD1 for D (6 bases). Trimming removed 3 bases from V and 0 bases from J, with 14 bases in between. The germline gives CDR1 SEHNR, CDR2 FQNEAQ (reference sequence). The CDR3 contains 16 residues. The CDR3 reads CASSLRLGQANYGYTF. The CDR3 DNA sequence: TGTGCCAGCAGCTTGAGGCTGGGACAAGCTAACTATGGCTACACCTTC.

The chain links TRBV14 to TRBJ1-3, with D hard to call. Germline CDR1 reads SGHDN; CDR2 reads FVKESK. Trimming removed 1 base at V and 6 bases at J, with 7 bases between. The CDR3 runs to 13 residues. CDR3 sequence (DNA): TGTGCCAGCAGCCAAGTTCAGAAAAACACCATATATTTT. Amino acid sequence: CASSQVQKNTIYF.

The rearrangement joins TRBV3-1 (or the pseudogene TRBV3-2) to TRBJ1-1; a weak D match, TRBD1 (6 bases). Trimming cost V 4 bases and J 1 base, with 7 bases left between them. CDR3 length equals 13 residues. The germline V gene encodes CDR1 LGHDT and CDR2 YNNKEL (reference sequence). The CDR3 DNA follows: TGTGCCAGCAGCCGACAGGAGAACACTGAAGCTTTCTTT. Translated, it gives CASSRQENTEAFF.

CDR3 sequence reads: CASQKQDENSPLHF. In DNA, the CDR3 is TGTGCCAGTCAAAAACAGGATGAAAATTCACCCCTCCACTTT. The V call is TRBV6-5, the J call TRBJ1-6; D may be TRBD1 (5 bases). Trimming took off 9 bases at V and 7 bases at J, with 16 bases between the two ends. There are 14 residues in the CDR3. In germline, CDR1 is MNHEY, CDR2 SVGAGI.

This CDR3 reads CASSEPGGSDTQYF. CDR3 nucleotides: TGTGCCAGCAGTGAACCGGGGGGCTCAGATACGCAGTATTTT. The chain has TRBV2 and TRBJ2-3, with D possibly matching TRBD2 (7 bases). The CDR3 runs 14 residues. The germline gives CDR1 SNHLY, CDR2 FYNNEI. Trimming removed 2 bases at V and 4 bases at J, with 10 bases between.

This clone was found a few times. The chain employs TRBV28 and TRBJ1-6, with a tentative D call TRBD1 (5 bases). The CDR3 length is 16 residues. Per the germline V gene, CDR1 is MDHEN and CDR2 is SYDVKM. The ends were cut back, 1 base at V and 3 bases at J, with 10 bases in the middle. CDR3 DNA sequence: TGTGCCAGCAGTTTATATGGGGGGATCTATAATTCACCCCTCCACTTT. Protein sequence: CASSLYGGIYNSPLHF.

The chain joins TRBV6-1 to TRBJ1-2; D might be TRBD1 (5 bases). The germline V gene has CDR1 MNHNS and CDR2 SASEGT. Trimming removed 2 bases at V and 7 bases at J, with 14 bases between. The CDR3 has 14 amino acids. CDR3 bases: TGTGCCAGCAGTGAATGGGCAGGGCGTACTGGCTACACCTTC. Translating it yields CASSEWAGRTGYTF.

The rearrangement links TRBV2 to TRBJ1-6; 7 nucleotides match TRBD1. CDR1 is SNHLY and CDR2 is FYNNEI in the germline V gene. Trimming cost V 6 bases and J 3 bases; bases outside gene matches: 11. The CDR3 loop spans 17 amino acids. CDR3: CASRERGPGLYNSPLHF. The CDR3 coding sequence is TGTGCCAGCAGGGAGAGGGGGCCGGGCCTCTATAATTCACCCCTCCACTTT.

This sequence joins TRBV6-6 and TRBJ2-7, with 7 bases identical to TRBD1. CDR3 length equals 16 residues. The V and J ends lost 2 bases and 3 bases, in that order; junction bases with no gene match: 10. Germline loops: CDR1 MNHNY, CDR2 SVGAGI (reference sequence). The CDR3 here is CASSYTQQGQFYEQYV. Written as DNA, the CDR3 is TGTGCCAGCAGTTACACGCAGCAGGGACAGTTCTACGAGCAGTACGTC.

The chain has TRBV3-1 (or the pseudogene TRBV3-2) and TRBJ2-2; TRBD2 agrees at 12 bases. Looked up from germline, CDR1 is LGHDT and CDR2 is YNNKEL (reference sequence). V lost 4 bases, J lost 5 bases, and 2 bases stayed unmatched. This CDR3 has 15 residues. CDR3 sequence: CASSRTSGDTGELFF. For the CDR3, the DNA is TGTGCCAGCAGCCGGACTAGCGGGGATACCGGGGAGCTGTTTTTT.

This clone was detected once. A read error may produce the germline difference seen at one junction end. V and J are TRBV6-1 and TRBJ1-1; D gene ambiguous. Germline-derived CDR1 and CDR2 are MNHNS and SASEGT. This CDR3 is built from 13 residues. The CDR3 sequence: CASREGGSGEAFF. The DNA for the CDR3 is TGTGCCAGCAGAGAAGGCGGGAGCGGTGAAGCTTTCTTT.

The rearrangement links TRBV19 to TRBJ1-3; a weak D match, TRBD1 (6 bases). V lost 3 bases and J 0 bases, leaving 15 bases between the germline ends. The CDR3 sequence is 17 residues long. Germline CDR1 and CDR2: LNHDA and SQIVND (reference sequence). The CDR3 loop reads CASSISGDTFSGNTIYF. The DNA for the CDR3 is TGTGCCAGTAGTATCTCTGGGGACACCTTCTCTGGAAACACCATATATTTT.

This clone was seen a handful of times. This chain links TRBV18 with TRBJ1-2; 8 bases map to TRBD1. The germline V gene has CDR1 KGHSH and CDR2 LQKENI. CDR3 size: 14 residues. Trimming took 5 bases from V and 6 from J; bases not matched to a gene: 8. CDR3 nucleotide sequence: TGTGCCAGCTCAGCCGACAGGGGCCTTCATGGCTACACCTTC. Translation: CASSADRGLHGYTF. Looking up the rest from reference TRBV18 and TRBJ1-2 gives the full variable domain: NAGVMQNPRHLVRRRGQEARLRCSPMKGHSHVYWYRQLPEEGLKFMVYLQKENIIDESGMPKERFSAEFPKEGPSILRIQQVVRGDSAAYFCASSADRGLHGYTFGSGTRLTVV.

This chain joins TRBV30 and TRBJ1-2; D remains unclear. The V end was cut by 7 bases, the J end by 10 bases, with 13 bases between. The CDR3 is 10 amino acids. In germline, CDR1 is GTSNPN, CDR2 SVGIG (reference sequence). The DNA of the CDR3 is TGTGCCTCGACCGGGGTACTCTACACCTTC. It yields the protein CASTGVLYTF.

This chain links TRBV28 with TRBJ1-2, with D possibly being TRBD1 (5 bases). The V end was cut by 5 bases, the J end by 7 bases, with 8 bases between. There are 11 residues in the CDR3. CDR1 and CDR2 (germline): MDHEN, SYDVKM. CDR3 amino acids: CASSQGVGYTF. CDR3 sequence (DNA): TGTGCCAGCAGTCAAGGGGTTGGCTACACCTTC.

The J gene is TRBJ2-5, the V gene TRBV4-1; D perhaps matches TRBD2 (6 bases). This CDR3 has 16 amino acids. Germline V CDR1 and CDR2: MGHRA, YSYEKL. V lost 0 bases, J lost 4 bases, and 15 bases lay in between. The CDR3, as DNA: TGCGCCAGCAGCCAAGAAGGAGGGGCCCTCGGAGAGACCCAGTACTTC. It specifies CASSQEGGALGETQYF.

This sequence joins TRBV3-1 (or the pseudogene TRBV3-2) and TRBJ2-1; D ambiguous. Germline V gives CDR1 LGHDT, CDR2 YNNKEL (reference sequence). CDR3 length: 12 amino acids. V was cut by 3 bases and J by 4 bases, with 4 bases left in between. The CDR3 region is CASSQTYNEQFF. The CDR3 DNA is TGTGCCAGCAGCCAGACTTACAATGAGCAGTTCTTC.

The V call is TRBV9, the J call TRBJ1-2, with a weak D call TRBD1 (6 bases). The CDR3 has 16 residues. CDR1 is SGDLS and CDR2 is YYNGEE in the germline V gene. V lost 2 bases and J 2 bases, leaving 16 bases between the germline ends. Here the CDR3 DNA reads TGTGCCAGCAGCGTTGCCCATGGGACACGGAACTATGGCTACACCTTC. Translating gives CASSVAHGTRNYGYTF.

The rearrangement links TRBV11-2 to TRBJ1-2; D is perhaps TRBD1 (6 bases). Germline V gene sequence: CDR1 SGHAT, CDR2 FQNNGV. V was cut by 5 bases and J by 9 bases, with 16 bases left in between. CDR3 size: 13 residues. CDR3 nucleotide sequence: TGTGCCAGCAGCCCTAACCCAGGGGCGAGCTACACCTTC. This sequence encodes CASSPNPGASYTF.

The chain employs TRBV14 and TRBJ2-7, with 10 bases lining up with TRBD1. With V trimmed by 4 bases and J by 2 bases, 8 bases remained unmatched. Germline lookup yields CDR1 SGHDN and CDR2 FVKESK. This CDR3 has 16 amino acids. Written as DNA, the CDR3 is TGTGCCAGCAGCCCAGGGACAGGGGATTTCACCTACGAGCAGTACGTC. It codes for CASSPGTGDFTYEQYV.

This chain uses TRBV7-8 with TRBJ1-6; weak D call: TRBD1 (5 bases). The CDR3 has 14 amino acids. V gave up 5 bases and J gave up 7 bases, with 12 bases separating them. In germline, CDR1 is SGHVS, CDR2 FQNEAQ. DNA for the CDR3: TGTGCCAGCAGCCTGCCGGGGGAAAATTCACCCCTCCACTTT. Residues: CASSLPGENSPLHF. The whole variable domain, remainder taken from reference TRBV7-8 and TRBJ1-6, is GAGVSQSPRYKVAKRGQDVALRCDPISGHVSLFWYQQALGQGPEFLTYFQNEAQLDKSGLPSDRFFAERPEGSVSTLKIQRTQQEDSAVYLCASSLPGENSPLHFGNGTRLTVT.

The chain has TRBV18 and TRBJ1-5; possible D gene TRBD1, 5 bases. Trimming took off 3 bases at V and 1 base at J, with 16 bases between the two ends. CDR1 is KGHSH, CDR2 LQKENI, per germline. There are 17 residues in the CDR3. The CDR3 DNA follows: TGTGCCAGCTCACCCTCGGGGGGAGGAGGAAGCAATCAGCCCCAGCATTTT. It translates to CASSPSGGGGSNQPQHF.

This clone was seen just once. This CDR3 reads CSVDGSPTDTQYF. For the CDR3, the DNA is TGCAGCGTTGATGGTAGCCCCACAGATACGCAGTATTTT. This chain links TRBV29-1 with TRBJ2-3; D is unresolved. Germline CDR1 SQVTM, CDR2 ANQGSEA. This CDR3 region has 13 residues. V lost 3 bases and J lost 2, with 9 bases in between.

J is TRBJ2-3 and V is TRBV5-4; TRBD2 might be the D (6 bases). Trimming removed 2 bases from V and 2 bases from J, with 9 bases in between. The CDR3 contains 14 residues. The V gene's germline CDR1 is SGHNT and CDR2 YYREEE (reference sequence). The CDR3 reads CASSLGLSTDTQYF. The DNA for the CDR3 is TGTGCCAGCAGCTTAGGACTATCCACAGATACGCAGTATTTT.

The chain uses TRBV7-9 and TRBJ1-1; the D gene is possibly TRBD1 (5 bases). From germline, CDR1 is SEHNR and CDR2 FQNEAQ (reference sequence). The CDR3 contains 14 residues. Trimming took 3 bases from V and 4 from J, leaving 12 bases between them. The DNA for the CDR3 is TGTGCCAGCAGCTTGGGGGGAGGGGTCACTGAAGCTTTCTTT. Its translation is CASSLGGGVTEAFF.

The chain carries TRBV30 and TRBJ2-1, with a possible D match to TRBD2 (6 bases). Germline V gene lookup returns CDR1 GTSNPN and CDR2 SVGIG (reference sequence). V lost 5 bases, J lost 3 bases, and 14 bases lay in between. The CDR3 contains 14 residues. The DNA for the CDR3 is TGTGCCTGGGAGTTCGGGGGATTCTACAATGAGCAGTTCTTC. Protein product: CAWEFGGFYNEQFF. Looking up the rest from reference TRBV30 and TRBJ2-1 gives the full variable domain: SQTIHQWPATLVQPVGSPLSLECTVEGTSNPNLYWYRQAAGRGLQLLFYSVGIGQISSEVPQNLSASRPQDRQFILSSKKLLLSDSGFYLCAWEFGGFYNEQFFGPGTRLTVL.

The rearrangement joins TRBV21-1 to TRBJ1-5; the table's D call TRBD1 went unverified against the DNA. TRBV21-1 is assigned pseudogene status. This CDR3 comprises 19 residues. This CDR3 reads CASSKMEGSGTGEYQPQHF. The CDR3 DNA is TGTGCCAGCAGCAAAATGGAGGGGTCCGGGACAGGGGAGTATCAGCCCCAGCATTTT.